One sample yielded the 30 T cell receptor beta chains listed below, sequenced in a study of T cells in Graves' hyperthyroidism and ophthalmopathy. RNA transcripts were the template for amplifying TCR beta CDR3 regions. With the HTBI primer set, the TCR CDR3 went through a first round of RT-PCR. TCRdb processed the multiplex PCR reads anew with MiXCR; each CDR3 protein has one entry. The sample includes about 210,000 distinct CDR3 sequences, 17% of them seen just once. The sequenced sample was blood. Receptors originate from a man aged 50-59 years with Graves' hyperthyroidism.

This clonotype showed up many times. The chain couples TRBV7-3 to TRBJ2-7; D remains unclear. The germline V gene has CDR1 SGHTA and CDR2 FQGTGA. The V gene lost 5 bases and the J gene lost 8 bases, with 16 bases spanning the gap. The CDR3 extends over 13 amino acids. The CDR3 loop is CASSPLPTGQQYF. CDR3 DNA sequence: TGTGCCAGCAGCCCCCTACCCACCGGTCAGCAGTACTTC.

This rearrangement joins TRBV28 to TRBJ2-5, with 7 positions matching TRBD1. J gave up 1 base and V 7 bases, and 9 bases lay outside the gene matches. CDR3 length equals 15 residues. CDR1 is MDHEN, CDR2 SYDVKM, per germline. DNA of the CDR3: TGTGCCAGCACCCATACCGACAGGGCCCAAGAGACCCAGTACTTC. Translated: CASTHTDRAQETQYF.

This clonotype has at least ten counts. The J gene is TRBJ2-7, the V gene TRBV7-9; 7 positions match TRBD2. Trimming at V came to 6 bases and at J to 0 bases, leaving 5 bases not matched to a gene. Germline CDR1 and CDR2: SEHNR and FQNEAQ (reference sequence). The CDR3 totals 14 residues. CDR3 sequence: CASRRDYPSYEQYF. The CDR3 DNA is TGTGCCAGCAGACGGGACTACCCCTCCTACGAGCAGTACTTC.

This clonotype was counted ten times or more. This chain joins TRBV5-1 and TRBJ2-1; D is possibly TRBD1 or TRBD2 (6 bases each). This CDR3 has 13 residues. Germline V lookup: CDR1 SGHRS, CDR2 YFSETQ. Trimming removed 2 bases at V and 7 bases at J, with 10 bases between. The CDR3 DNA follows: TGCGCCAGCAGCTTACAGGGAGGAAATGAGCAGTTCTTC. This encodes CASSLQGGNEQFF. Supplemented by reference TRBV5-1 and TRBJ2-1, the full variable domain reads KAGVTQTPRYLIKTRGQQVTLSCSPISGHRSVSWYQQTPGQGLQFLFEYFSETQRNKGNFPGRFSGRQFSNSRSEMNVSTLELGDSALYLCASSLQGGNEQFFGPGTRLTVL.

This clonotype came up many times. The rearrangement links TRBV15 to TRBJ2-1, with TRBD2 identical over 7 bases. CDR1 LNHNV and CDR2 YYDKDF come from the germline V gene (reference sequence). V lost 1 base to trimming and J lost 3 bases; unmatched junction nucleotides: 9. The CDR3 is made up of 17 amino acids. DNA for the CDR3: TGTGCCACCAGCAGAGCAGACCGGGAGGTTATCTACAATGAGCAGTTCTTC. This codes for CATSRADREVIYNEQFF.

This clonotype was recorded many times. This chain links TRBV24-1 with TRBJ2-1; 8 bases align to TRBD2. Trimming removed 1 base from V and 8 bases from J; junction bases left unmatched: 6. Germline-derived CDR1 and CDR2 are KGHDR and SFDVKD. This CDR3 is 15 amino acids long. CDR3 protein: CATSDLGGRKDEQFF. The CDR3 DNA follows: TGTGCCACCAGTGATTTAGGCGGGAGGAAGGATGAGCAGTTCTTC.

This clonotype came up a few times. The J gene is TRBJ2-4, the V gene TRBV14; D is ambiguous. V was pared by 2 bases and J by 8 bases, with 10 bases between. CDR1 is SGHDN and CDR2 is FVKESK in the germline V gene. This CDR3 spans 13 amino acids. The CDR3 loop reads CASSQNRLHIQYF. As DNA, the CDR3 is TGTGCCAGCAGCCAAAACAGATTGCACATTCAGTACTTC. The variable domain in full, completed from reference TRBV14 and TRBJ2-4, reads EAGVTQFPSHSVIEKGQTVTLRCDPISGHDNLYWYRRVMGKEIKFLLHFVKESKQDESGMPNNRFLAERTGGTYSTLKVQPAELEDSGVYFCASSQNRLHIQYFGAGTRLSVL.

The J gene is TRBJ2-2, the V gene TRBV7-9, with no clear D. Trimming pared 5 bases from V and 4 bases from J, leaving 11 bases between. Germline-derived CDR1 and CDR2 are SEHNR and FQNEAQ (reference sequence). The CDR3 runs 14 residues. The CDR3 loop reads CASSATLSTGELFF. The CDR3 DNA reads TGTGCCAGCAGCGCAACACTCAGCACCGGGGAGCTGTTTTTT.

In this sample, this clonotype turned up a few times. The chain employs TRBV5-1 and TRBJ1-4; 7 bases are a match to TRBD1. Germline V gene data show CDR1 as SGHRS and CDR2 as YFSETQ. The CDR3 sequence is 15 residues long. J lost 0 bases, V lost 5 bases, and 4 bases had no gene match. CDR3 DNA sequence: TGCGCCAGCAGGAAAGGGACAGCAACTAATGAAAAACTGTTTTTT. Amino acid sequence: CASRKGTATNEKLFF. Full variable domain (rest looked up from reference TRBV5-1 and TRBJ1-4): KAGVTQTPRYLIKTRGQQVTLSCSPISGHRSVSWYQQTPGQGLQFLFEYFSETQRNKGNFPGRFSGRQFSNSRSEMNVSTLELGDSALYLCASRKGTATNEKLFFGSGTQLSVL.

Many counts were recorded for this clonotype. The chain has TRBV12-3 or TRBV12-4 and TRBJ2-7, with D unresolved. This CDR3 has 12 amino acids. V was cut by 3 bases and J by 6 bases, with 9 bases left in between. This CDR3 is CASSFSESEQYF. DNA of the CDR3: TGTGCCAGCAGTTTCTCGGAAAGCGAGCAGTACTTC.

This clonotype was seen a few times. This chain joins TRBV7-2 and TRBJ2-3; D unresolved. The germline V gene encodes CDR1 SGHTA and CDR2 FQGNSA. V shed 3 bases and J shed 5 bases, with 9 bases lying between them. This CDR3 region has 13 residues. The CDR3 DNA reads TGTGCCAGCAGCTTTAATTCGAGAGATACGCAGTATTTT. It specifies CASSFNSRDTQYF. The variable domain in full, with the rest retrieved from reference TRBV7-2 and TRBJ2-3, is GAGVSQSPSNKVTEKGKDVELRCDPISGHTALYWYRQSLGQGLEFLIYFQGNSAPDKSGLPSDRFSAERTGGSVSTLTIQRTQQEDSAVYLCASSFNSRDTQYFGPGTRLTVL.

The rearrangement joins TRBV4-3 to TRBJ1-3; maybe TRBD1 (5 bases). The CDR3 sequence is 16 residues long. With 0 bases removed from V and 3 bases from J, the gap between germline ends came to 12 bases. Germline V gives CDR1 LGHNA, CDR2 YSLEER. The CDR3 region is CASSQDPQGGGNTIYF. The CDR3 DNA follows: TGCGCCAGCAGCCAAGATCCGCAGGGCGGTGGAAACACCATATATTTT.

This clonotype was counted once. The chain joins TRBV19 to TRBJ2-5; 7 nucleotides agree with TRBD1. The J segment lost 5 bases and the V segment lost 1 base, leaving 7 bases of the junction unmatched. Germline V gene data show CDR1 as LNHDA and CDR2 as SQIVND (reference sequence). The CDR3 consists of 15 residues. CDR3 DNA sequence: TGTGCCAGTAGTATAGCGGACAGGACGGGGGAGACCCAGTACTTC. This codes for CASSIADRTGETQYF.

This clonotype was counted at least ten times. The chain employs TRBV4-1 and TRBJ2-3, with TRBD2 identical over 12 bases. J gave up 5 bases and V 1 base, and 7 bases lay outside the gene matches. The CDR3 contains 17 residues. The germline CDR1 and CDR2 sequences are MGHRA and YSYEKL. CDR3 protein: CASSQVASGRAQDTQYF. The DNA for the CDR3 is TGCGCCAGCAGCCAAGTTGCTAGCGGGAGGGCCCAAGATACGCAGTATTTT.

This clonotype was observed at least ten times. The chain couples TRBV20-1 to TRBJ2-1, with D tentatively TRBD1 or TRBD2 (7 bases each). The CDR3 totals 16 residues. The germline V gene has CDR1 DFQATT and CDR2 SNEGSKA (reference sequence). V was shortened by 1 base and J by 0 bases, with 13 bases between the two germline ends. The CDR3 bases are TGCAGTGCTAGAGGGGGAGGGGGCGACTCCTACAATGAGCAGTTCTTC. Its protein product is CSARGGGGDSYNEQFF.

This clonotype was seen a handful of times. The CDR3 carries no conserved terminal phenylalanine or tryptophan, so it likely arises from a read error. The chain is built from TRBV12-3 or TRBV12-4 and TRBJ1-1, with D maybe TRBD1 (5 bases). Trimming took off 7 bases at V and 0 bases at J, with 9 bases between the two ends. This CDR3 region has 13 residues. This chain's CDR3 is CASTATVNTEAFS. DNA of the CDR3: TGTGCCAGCACCGCGACAGTGAACACTGAAGCTTTCTCT.

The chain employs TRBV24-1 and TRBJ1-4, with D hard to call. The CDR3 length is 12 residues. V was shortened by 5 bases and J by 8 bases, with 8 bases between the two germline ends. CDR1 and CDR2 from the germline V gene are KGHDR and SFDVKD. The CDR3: CATSGGTEKLFF. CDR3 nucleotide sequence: TGTGCCACCAGTGGGGGTACCGAAAAACTGTTTTTT.

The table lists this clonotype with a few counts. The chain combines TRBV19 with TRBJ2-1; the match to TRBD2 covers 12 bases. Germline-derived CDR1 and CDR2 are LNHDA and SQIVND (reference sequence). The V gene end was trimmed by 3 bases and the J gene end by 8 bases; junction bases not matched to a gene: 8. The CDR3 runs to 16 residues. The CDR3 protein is CASSIQGLAGGYEQFF. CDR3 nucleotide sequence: TGTGCCAGTAGTATCCAGGGGCTAGCGGGAGGGTATGAGCAGTTCTTC.

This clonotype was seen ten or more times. CDR3 bases: TGTGCCAGCAGCGAGCAGCTCCTGCAGAGGCCCCAGCATTTT. This codes for CASSEQLLQRPQHF. V gene TRBV6-1 combines with J gene TRBJ1-5; unclear D gene. This CDR3 region has 14 residues. Trimming shortened V by 6 bases and J by 9 bases, and 18 bases separated the two germline ends. Germline CDR1 MNHNS, CDR2 SASEGT.

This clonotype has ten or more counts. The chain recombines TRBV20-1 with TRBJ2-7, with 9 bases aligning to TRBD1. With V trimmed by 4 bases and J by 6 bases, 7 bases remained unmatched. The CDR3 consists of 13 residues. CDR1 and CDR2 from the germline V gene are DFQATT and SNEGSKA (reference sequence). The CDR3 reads CSATGTGNLEQYF. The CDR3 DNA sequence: TGCAGTGCTACCGGGACAGGGAACCTCGAGCAGTACTTC.

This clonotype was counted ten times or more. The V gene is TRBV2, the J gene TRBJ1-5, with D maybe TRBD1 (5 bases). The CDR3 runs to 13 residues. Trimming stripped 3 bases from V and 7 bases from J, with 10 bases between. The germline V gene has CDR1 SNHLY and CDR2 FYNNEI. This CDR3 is CASSDREGQPQHF. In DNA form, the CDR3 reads TGTGCCAGCAGTGACAGAGAGGGGCAGCCCCAGCATTTT.

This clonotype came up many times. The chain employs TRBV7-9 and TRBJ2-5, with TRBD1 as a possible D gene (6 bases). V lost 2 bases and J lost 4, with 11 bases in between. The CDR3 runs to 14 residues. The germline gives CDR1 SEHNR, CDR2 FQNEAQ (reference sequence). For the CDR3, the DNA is TGTGCCAGCAGCTTAATTCAGGGGACAGAGACCCAGTACTTC. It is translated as CASSLIQGTETQYF.

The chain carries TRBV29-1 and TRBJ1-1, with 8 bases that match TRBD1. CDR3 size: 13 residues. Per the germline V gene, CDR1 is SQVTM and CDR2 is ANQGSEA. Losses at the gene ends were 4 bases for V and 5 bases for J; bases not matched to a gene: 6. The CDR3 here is CSVAPTGDTEAFF. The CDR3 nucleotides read TGCAGCGTTGCCCCGACAGGGGATACTGAAGCTTTCTTT.

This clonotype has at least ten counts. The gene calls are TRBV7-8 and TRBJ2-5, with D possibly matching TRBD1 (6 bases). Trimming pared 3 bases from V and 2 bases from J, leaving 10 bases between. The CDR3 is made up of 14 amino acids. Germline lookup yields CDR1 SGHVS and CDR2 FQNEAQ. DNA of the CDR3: TGTGCCAGCAGCTTGGTGAGGGGGCAAGAGACCCAGTACTTC. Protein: CASSLVRGQETQYF.

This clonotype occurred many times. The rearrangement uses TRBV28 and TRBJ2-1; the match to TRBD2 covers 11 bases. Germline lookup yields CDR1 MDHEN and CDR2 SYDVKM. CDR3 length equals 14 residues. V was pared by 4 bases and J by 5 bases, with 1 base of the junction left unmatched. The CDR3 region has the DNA TGTGCCAGCAGTTCTAGCGGGGGGAACAATGAGCAGTTCTTC. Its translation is CASSSSGGNNEQFF.

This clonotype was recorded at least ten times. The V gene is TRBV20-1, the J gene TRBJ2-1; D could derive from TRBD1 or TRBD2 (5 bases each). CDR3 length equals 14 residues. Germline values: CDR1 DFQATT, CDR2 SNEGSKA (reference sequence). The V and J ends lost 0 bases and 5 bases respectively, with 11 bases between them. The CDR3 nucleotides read TGCAGTGCTAGAGATCCGAGGGACGACAATGAGCAGTTCTTC. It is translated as CSARDPRDDNEQFF.

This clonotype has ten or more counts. CDR3 sequence: CASSLASGTAYYEQYF. The CDR3 DNA reads as TGTGCCAGCAGCCTAGCTTCCGGGACGGCCTACTACGAGCAGTACTTC. This rearrangement joins TRBV27 to TRBJ2-7; D assignment may be TRBD1 or TRBD2 (5 bases each). The CDR3 extends over 16 amino acids. From germline, CDR1 is MNHEY and CDR2 SMNVEV (reference sequence). V dropped 6 bases and J dropped 3 bases, with 21 bases sitting between them.

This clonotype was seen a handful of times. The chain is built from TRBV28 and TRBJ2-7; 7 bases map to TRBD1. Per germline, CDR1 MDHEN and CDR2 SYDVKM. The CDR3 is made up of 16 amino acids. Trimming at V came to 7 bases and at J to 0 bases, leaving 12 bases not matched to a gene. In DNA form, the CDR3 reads TGTGCCAGCAACCCCTTCCATTGGGACAGCTCCTACGAGCAGTACTTC. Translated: CASNPFHWDSSYEQYF.

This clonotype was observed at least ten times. CDR3 DNA sequence: TGTGCCAGCAGTTTACGAACCGACGGAGATACGCAGTATTTT. It codes for CASSLRTDGDTQYF. The chain carries TRBV28 and TRBJ2-3; no firm D call. Germline-derived CDR1 and CDR2 are MDHEN and SYDVKM. The CDR3 has 14 amino acids. Deletions cut 2 bases from V and 5 bases from J, with 11 bases between.

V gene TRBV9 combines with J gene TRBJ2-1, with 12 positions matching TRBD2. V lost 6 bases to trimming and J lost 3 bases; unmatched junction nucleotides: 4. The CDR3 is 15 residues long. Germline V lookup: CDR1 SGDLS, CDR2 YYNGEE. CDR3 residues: CASTRTSGDYNEQFF. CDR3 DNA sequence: TGTGCCAGCACCAGGACTAGCGGGGACTACAATGAGCAGTTCTTC.